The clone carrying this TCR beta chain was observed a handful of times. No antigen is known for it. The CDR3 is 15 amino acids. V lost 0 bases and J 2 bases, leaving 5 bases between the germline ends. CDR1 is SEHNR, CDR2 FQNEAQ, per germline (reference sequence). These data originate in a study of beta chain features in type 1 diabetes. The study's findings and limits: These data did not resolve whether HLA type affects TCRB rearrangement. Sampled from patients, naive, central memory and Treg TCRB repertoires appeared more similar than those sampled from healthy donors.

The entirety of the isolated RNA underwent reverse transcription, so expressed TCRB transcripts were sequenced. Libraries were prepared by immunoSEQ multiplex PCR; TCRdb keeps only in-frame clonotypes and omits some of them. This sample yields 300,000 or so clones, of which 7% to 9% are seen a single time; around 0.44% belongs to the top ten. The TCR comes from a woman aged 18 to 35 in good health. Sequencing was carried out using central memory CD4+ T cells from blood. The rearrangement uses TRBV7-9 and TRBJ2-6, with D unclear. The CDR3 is CASSLAGAGANVLTF. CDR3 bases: TGTGCCAGCAGCTTAGCGGGTGCTGGGGCCAACGTCCTGACTTTC.